This T cell receptor beta chain was captured by sequencing in a study of PD-1 blockade in classical Hodgkin lymphoma. Notes on the study in general: Complete responders started with a diversity level that resembled newly diagnosed patients at baseline.

Assay: immunoSEQ multiplex PCR; the TCRdb copy retains only in-frame clones and omits some. The sample lists some 58,000 clones, around 90% occurring once. Relapse after autologous stem cell transplantation occurred in every patient, and brentuximab vedotin exposure varied. As concerns this clone: Its matching antigen is unknown.

CDR1 is MNHEY, CDR2 SMNVEV, per germline (reference sequence). This CDR3 contains 14 residues. V lost 7 bases and J lost 4; bases outside the gene matches: 4. The TCR was taken from a human donor with classical Hodgkin lymphoma. The chain combines TRBV27 with TRBJ2-1, with TRBD1 identical over 10 bases. Here the sequenced sample was peripheral blood mononuclear cells (PBMCs), taken before the second cycle of nivolumab. The CDR3 spells CASKDRGEYNEQFF. CDR3 sequence (DNA): TGTGCCAGCAAGGACAGGGGGGAGTACAATGAGCAGTTCTTC.